This T cell receptor (beta chain) was sequenced in a study of cytomegalovirus exposure and HLA in healthy donors. Broader study findings: Owing to their indistinguishability, certain V segments, notably TRBV6-2 and TRBV6-3, were excluded.

In regard to this clone: No antigen is known for it.

The primer mix had 60 Vbeta and 13 Jbeta primers. TCRdb's copy holds only in-frame clones and misses some; the assay was immunoSEQ multiplex PCR. Among 150,000 to 200,000 clones, 65% to 70% were seen once, and the ten largest hold more than 9%. Germline V CDR1 and CDR2: SGHRS, YFSETQ. This CDR3 is built from 15 residues. Trimming removed 7 bases from V and 7 bases from J, with 20 bases in between. The sequence was obtained from a man aged 25 to 40 in good health and CMV-seropositive. The rearrangement joins TRBV5-1 to TRBJ2-2; D not resolved. Specimen: PBMCs. The CDR3: CASHPDASGYGELFF. CDR3 sequence (DNA): TGCGCCAGCCATCCCGACGCATCGGGTTACGGGGAGCTGTTTTTT. Full variable domain (remainder filled in from reference TRBV5-1 and TRBJ2-2): KAGVTQTPRYLIKTRGQQVTLSCSPISGHRSVSWYQQTPGQGLQFLFEYFSETQRNKGNFPGRFSGRQFSNSRSEMNVSTLELGDSALYLCASHPDASGYGELFFGEGSRLTVL.